This T cell receptor (beta chain) was documented in a study of blood T cell repertoires in COVID-19. Whole-study context: COVID-19 samples, acute and convalescent, were from the United States, Italy and Spain. The analysed material was cDNA or gDNA that came from T cells, B-cell-depleted T cells, or PBMCs.

Seattle patients were enrolled during active infection and followed longitudinally. V was pared by 2 bases and J by 0 bases, with 12 bases of the junction left unmatched. Germline V gives CDR1 MNHEY, CDR2 SMNVEV (reference sequence). The CDR3 is made up of 18 amino acids. Measured with immunoSEQ multiplex PCR; TCRdb has only the in-frame clones, and not every one. The sample holds some 400,000 clones; about 90% are singletons and the top ten take 8.5% to 12%. Sequencing was performed on peripheral blood. The receptor comes from a woman in her 30s with COVID-19, enrolled during active disease. The chain has TRBV27 and TRBJ2-7; the match to TRBD1 covers 8 bases. The CDR3 sequence is CASSLLGTGHKSSYEQYF. Written as DNA, the CDR3 is TGTGCCAGCAGTTTACTCGGGACAGGTCATAAGAGCTCCTACGAGCAGTACTTC.